This TCR beta chain was captured in a study of T-cell memory formation after mild COVID-19. TCRdb re-called the 5' RACE reads with MiXCR, one entry per CDR3 protein. Among 300,000 to 350,000 distinct CDR3 sequences listed, 15% to 20% were seen once. This TCR was sampled from a man aged 18 to 30 who had mild COVID-19 (a few samples of this study predate the infection). Cell type and time point are not known. The sequenced sample consisted of PBMCs or a T cell subset sorted from them (not recorded which).

CDR3 sequence (DNA): TGTGCCAGCAGCTTAAGGGCTCGAATCACCGGGGAGCTGTTTTTT. It yields the protein CASSLRARITGELFF. The chain uses TRBV11-2 and TRBJ2-2; D gene ambiguous. Germline V gene data show CDR1 as SGHAT and CDR2 as FQNNGV. V dropped 2 bases and J dropped 4 bases, with 11 bases sitting between them. The CDR3 is 15 residues long.